This T cell receptor beta chain was sequenced during a study of radiotherapy plus CTLA-4 blockade in lung cancer. Study-wide background: Objective responses were observed in 15% to 20% of patients, and disease control was achieved by approximately 34%. Overall study findings and caveats: In blood, early T cell clone dynamics reportedly predicted response best, together with interferon-beta. Tumor-derived TCR clones expanded in blood after radiotherapy plus ipilimumab.

Clones were sequenced by immunoSEQ multiplex PCR, and TCRdb holds only the in-frame ones, with some missing. The sample records 40,000 to 50,000 clones, 75% to 90% being singletons. Trimming took off 2 bases at V and 5 bases at J, with 11 bases between the two ends. This CDR3 is built from 13 residues. Germline V gene sequence: CDR1 SGHKS, CDR2 YYEKEE (reference sequence). As concerns this clone: As yet, its antigen is unknown.

People whose metastatic non-small-cell lung cancer was chemo-refractory got focal radiation along with CTLA-4 blockade by ipilimumab. The chain has TRBV5-5 and TRBJ2-7; D perhaps matches TRBD1 (7 bases). The specimen comprised peripheral blood, sampled from a patient treated with radiotherapy plus ipilimumab. The sequence derives from a human donor with non-small cell lung cancer who had stable disease on radiotherapy plus ipilimumab. CDR3: CASSLQGRHEQYF. The CDR3 bases are TGTGCCAGCAGCTTACAGGGGAGGCACGAGCAGTACTTC. Based on the CDR3 plus reference TRBV5-5 and TRBJ2-7, the full variable domain is DAGVTQSPTHLIKTRGQQVTLRCSPISGHKSVSWYQQVLGQGPQFIFQYYEKEERGRGNFPDRFSARQFPNYSSELNVNALLLGDSALYLCASSLQGRHEQYFGPGTRLTVT.